These 21 T cell receptor beta chains share one sample of origin, sequenced in a study of T cells in localized non-small cell lung cancer (dated by TCRdb to the early 2020s). The method was the immunoSEQ multiplex PCR assay. TCRdb obtained this table from immuneACCESS and retained in-frame rearrangements with V and J assigned. These tables miss some clones; where compared with another copy, unresolved V genes account for less than half of the shortfall, and the remainder is unexplained. This sample lists about 23,000 clones; 80% to 90% were detected once. Together, the top ten hold 1.1% of the sample. The sequenced sample was peripheral blood, obtained before any cancer treatment. The receptors originated from a woman aged 35-70 years with stage I lung adenocarcinoma.

The chain employs TRBV5-1 and TRBJ2-5; a weak D match, TRBD1 (5 bases). The V gene lost 1 base and the J gene lost 2 bases, with 12 bases spanning the gap. The CDR3 covers 15 residues. Germline assignment: CDR1 SGHRS and CDR2 YFSETQ. CDR3 in amino acids: CASSLLGQGQETQYF. CDR3 in DNA: TGCGCCAGCAGCTTGTTGGGGCAAGGTCAAGAGACCCAGTACTTC.

This chain links TRBV7-6 with TRBJ2-3; D is undetermined. Looked up from germline, CDR1 is SGHVS and CDR2 is FNYEAQ. The CDR3 extends over 16 amino acids. V dropped 0 bases and J dropped 0 bases, with 10 bases sitting between them. The CDR3 coding sequence is TGTGCCAGCAGCTTAGCGACCCGGTCTAGCACAGATACGCAGTATTTT. Translating gives CASSLATRSSTDTQYF. The full variable domain, rest sourced from reference TRBV7-6 and TRBJ2-3, is GAGVSQSPRYKVTKRGQDVALRCDPISGHVSLYWYRQALGQGPEFLTYFNYEAQQDKSGLPNDRFSAERPEGSISTLTIQRTEQRDSAMYRCASSLATRSSTDTQYFGPGTRLTVL.

This clone was seen more than once but under ten times. For the CDR3, the DNA is TGTGCCAGCGGGACGGGACATTCAACTAATGAAAAACTGTTTTTT. Its translation is CASGTGHSTNEKLFF. The chain combines TRBV5-5 with TRBJ1-4; tentative D call: TRBD1 (6 bases). Trimming left V 7 bases short and J 0 bases short, with 13 bases between. Germline-derived CDR1 and CDR2 are SGHKS and YYEKEE (reference sequence). The CDR3 sequence is 15 residues long.

The chain recombines TRBV5-5 with TRBJ1-4; D unresolved. Trimming left V 1 base short and J 4 bases short, with 11 bases between. Germline V gives CDR1 SGHKS, CDR2 YYEKEE (reference sequence). The CDR3 is 15 amino acids. CDR3 residues: CASSLFLTSNEKLFF. CDR3 sequence (DNA): TGTGCCAGCAGCTTGTTTCTAACAAGTAATGAAAAACTGTTTTTT.

The chain carries TRBV7-2 and TRBJ2-1; 10 nucleotides line up with TRBD2. V gave up 2 bases and J gave up 7 bases; unmatched junction bases: 11. CDR3 size: 17 residues. CDR1 is SGHTA, CDR2 FQGNSA, per germline. This CDR3 reads CASSLSSLSGGANEQFF. In DNA form, the CDR3 reads TGTGCCAGCAGCTTATCCTCTTTGAGCGGGGGGGCAAATGAGCAGTTCTTC.

V is TRBV9 and J is TRBJ1-4; no definite D call. The germline V gene encodes CDR1 SGDLS and CDR2 YYNGEE. There are 15 residues in the CDR3. The V end was cut by 3 bases, the J end by 5 bases, with 14 bases between. This CDR3 reads CASSAQTGTNEKLFF. The DNA for the CDR3 is TGTGCCAGCAGCGCCCAGACCGGAACGAATGAAAAACTGTTTTTT.

In DNA form, the CDR3 reads TGCGCCAGCAGCCCGATGACTCGGCGGGACCACAATGAGCAGTTCTTC. Translating it yields CASSPMTRRDHNEQFF. The rearrangement uses TRBV4-1 and TRBJ2-1; TRBD2 is a possible D gene (6 bases). Germline-derived CDR1 and CDR2 are MGHRA and YSYEKL. V was shortened by 4 bases and J by 5 bases, with 18 bases between the two germline ends. The CDR3 sequence is 16 residues long.

This clone was counted a few times. The gene calls are TRBV6-5 and TRBJ2-1; 9 bases map to TRBD1. The CDR3 runs to 15 residues. Germline CDR1 and CDR2: MNHEY and SVGAGI. Trimming took 5 bases from V and 5 from J; bases not matched to a gene: 7. CDR3 protein: CASSRGQGANNEQFF. In DNA form, the CDR3 reads TGTGCCAGCAGTCGGGGACAGGGAGCCAACAATGAGCAGTTCTTC.

V and J are TRBV5-1 and TRBJ1-1; D call uncertain. Trimming removed 7 bases from V and 2 bases from J, with 12 bases in between. The CDR3 has 13 amino acids. The germline V gene has CDR1 SGHRS and CDR2 YFSETQ. CDR3 amino acids: CASGDGLNTEAFF. Written as DNA, the CDR3 is TGCGCCAGCGGCGACGGTTTAAACACTGAAGCTTTCTTT.

The chain couples TRBV27 to TRBJ2-1, with 8 bases aligning to TRBD2. The germline V gene encodes CDR1 MNHEY and CDR2 SMNVEV (reference sequence). J was trimmed by 3 bases and V by 2 bases; bases with no gene match: 3. The CDR3 spans 15 residues. CDR3 sequence reads: CASSLVGGVYNEQFF. DNA of the CDR3: TGTGCCAGCAGTTTAGTCGGGGGGGTCTACAATGAGCAGTTCTTC.

V and J are TRBV30 and TRBJ1-2; no clear D. Germline V CDR1 and CDR2: GTSNPN, SVGIG (reference sequence). This CDR3 contains 16 residues. V dropped 0 bases and J dropped 2 bases, with 16 bases sitting between them. In DNA form, the CDR3 reads TGTGCCTGGAGTGTTAATAGCGAGTACGACAACTATGGCTACACCTTC. Amino acids: CAWSVNSEYDNYGYTF.

This chain links TRBV6-1 with TRBJ1-2; D possibly corresponds to TRBD1 (5 bases). Germline V gene sequence: CDR1 MNHNS, CDR2 SASEGT. V was shortened by 0 bases and J by 7 bases, with 18 bases between the two germline ends. CDR3 length: 16 amino acids. Here the CDR3 reads CASSEALWQGSAGYTF. CDR3 sequence (DNA): TGTGCCAGCAGTGAAGCCCTCTGGCAGGGATCGGCTGGCTACACCTTC.

This clone was counted once. The J gene is TRBJ2-2, the V gene TRBV4-2, with a possible D match to TRBD1 (5 bases). Germline V gene data show CDR1 as LGHNA and CDR2 as YNFKEQ. Trimming left V 0 bases short and J 0 bases short, with 14 bases between. The CDR3 has 18 residues. CDR3 nucleotide sequence: TGTGCCAGCAGCCAAGATATATTTAGGGGTTCGAACACCGGGGAGCTGTTTTTT. As protein: CASSQDIFRGSNTGELFF.

CDR3 sequence: CAWGLAGGTDTQYF. As DNA, the CDR3 is TGTGCCTGGGGACTAGCGGGGGGCACAGATACGCAGTATTTT. The genes are TRBV30 and TRBJ2-3; 13 bases match TRBD2. Germline assignment: CDR1 GTSNPN and CDR2 SVGIG (reference sequence). After removal of 5 bases from V and 1 base from J, the junction contained 0 bases not matched to a gene. The CDR3 length is 14 residues.

This clone was observed a few times. The chain links TRBV5-4 to TRBJ2-3; maybe TRBD2 (7 bases). The CDR3 runs 15 residues. Trimming cost V 0 bases and J 2 bases, with 10 bases left between them. Germline V gene lookup returns CDR1 SGHNT and CDR2 YYREEE (reference sequence). CDR3: CASSLGGGPTDTQYF. The CDR3 nucleotides read TGTGCCAGCAGCTTGGGCGGGGGCCCCACAGATACGCAGTATTTT.

The rearrangement links TRBV11-2 to TRBJ1-4; TRBD1 is a possible D gene (5 bases). The germline V and J ends were trimmed by 1 base and 9 bases, with 9 bases remaining between them. The CDR3 loop spans 13 amino acids. Germline CDR1 and CDR2: SGHAT and FQNNGV. CDR3 bases: TGTGCCAGCAGCTTAGCCGGGACTCAAAAACTGTTTTTT. Amino acid sequence: CASSLAGTQKLFF.

This chain uses TRBV5-1 with TRBJ1-3; no definite D call. The germline gives CDR1 SGHRS, CDR2 YFSETQ. The CDR3 runs to 14 residues. Trimming took 0 bases from V and 4 from J, leaving 8 bases between them. The CDR3 DNA sequence: TGCGCCAGCAGCTTGGTGTCAGAAGGAAACACCATATATTTT. Translating it yields CASSLVSEGNTIYF.

The chain recombines TRBV10-3 with TRBJ1-6; possibly TRBD1 for D (6 bases). V lost 10 bases and J 6 bases, leaving 16 bases between the germline ends. Germline CDR1 and CDR2: ENHRY and SYGVKD. The length of the CDR3 is 14 residues. The CDR3 DNA follows: TGTGCCACCGCGGATGAGGGGGTTAATTCACCCCTCCACTTT. It codes for CATADEGVNSPLHF.

This rearrangement joins TRBV5-5 to TRBJ2-3; a weak D match, TRBD2 (5 bases). Germline V CDR1 and CDR2: SGHKS, YYEKEE (reference sequence). This CDR3 comprises 14 residues. Trimming took off 0 bases at V and 0 bases at J, with 5 bases between the two ends. The DNA for the CDR3 is TGTGCCAGCAGCTTGGGGACTAGCACAGATACGCAGTATTTT. Encoded protein: CASSLGTSTDTQYF.

The rearrangement links TRBV15 to TRBJ2-7, with D tentatively TRBD1 (5 bases). The germline V gene encodes CDR1 LNHNV and CDR2 YYDKDF (reference sequence). The CDR3 contains 15 residues. V gave up 0 bases and J gave up 5 bases, with 14 bases separating them. The CDR3: CATSRDRQRLDEQYF. The CDR3, as DNA: TGTGCCACCAGCAGAGATAGACAGAGGTTGGACGAGCAGTACTTC.

The CDR3 sequence: CASSPGPPGLGSYNEQFF. The CDR3, as DNA: TGTGCCAGCAGCCCAGGACCCCCGGGACTGGGCTCCTACAATGAGCAGTTCTTC. This chain links TRBV7-2 with TRBJ2-1, with a weak D call TRBD2 (6 bases). The V end was cut by 5 bases, the J end by 0 bases, with 20 bases between. The germline V gene has CDR1 SGHTA and CDR2 FQGNSA. This CDR3 comprises 18 residues.